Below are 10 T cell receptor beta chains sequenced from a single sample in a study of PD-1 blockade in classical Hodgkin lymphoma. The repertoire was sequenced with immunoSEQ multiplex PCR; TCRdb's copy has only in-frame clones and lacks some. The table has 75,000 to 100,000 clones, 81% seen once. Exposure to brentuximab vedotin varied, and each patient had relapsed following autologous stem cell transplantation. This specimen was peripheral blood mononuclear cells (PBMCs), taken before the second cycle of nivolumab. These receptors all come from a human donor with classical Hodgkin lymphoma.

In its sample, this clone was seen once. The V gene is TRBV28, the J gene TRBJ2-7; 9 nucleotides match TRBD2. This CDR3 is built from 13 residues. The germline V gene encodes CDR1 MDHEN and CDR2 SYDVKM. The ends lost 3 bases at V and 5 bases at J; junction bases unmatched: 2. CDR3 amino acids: CASSLTSGDEQYF. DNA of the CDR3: TGTGCCAGCAGTTTGACTAGCGGCGACGAGCAGTACTTC.

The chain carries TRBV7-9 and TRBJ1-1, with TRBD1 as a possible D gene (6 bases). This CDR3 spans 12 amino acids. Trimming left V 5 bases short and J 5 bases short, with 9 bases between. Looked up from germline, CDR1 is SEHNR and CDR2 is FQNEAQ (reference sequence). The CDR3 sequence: CASSRRGTEAFF. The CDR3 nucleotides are TGTGCCAGCAGCCGAAGGGGGACTGAAGCTTTCTTT. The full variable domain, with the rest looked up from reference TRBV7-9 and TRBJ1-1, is DTGVSQNPRHKITKRGQNVTFRCDPISEHNRLYWYRQTLGQGPEFLTYFQNEAQLEKSRLLSDRFSAERPKGSFSTLEIQRTEQGDSAMYLCASSRRGTEAFFGQGTRLTVV.

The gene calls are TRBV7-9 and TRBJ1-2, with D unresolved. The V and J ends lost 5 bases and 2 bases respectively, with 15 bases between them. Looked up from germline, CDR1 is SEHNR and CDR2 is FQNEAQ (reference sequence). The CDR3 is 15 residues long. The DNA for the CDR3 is TGTGCCAGCAGCGGCGCCGGGAAAAAAAACTATGGCTACACCTTC. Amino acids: CASSGAGKKNYGYTF. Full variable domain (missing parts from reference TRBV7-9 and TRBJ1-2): DTGVSQNPRHKITKRGQNVTFRCDPISEHNRLYWYRQTLGQGPEFLTYFQNEAQLEKSRLLSDRFSAERPKGSFSTLEIQRTEQGDSAMYLCASSGAGKKNYGYTFGSGTRLTVV.

DNA of the CDR3: TGCGCCAGCAGCTTTGGGCAGGGGGGAGAGCCCCAGCATTTT. Encoded protein: CASSFGQGGEPQHF. This sequence joins TRBV5-1 and TRBJ1-5, with TRBD1 matching over 7 bases. The V and J ends lost 2 bases and 8 bases, in that order; junction bases with no gene match: 7. This CDR3 is built from 14 residues. Germline V gives CDR1 SGHRS, CDR2 YFSETQ.

As DNA, the CDR3 is TGTGCCAGCAGTCAGTTAGCGGGAGGGCGGGGCGAGCAGTTCTTC. Its translation: CASSQLAGGRGEQFF. The rearrangement uses TRBV6-5 and TRBJ2-1, with 11 bases aligning to TRBD2. This CDR3 has 15 amino acids. From germline, CDR1 is MNHEY and CDR2 SVGAGI. J was trimmed by 10 bases and V by 5 bases; bases with no gene match: 10.

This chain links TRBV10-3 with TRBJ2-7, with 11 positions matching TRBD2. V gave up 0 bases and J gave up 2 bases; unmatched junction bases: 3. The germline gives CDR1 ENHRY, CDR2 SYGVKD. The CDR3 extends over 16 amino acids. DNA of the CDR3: TGTGCCATCAGTGAGTCGAAGACTAGCGGGACCTACGAGCAGTACTTC. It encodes CAISESKTSGTYEQYF.

The CDR3 region has the DNA TGTGCCATCGGCGACCGGTCCCGCGCCACAGATACGCAGTATTTT. It encodes CAIGDRSRATDTQYF. J is TRBJ2-3 and V is TRBV10-3, with D unresolved. The CDR3 runs 15 residues. CDR1 and CDR2 from the germline V gene are ENHRY and SYGVKD. With 8 bases removed from V and 2 bases from J, the gap between germline ends came to 17 bases.

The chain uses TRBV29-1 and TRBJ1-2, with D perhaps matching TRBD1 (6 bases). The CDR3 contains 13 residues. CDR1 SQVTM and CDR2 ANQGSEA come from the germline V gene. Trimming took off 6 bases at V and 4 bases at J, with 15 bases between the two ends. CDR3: CSVGPGGVYGYTF. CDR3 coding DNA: TGCAGCGTCGGCCCTGGGGGCGTCTATGGCTACACCTTC.

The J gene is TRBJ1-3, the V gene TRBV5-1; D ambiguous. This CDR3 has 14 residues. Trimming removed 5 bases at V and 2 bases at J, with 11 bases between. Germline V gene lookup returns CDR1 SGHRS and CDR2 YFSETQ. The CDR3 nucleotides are TGCGCCAGCAGTCGACTCGGGGCTGGAAACACCATATATTTT. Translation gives CASSRLGAGNTIYF. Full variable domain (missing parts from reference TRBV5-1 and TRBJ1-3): KAGVTQTPRYLIKTRGQQVTLSCSPISGHRSVSWYQQTPGQGLQFLFEYFSETQRNKGNFPGRFSGRQFSNSRSEMNVSTLELGDSALYLCASSRLGAGNTIYFGEGSWLTVV.

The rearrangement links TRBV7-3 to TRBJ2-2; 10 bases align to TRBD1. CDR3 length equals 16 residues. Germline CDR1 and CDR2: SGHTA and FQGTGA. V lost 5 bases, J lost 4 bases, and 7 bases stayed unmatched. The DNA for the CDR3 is TGTGCCAGCAGCCCCTCCGGGACAGGGGTCACCGGGGAGCTGTTTTTT. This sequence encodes CASSPSGTGVTGELFF.